Presented here are 9 T cell receptor beta chains from one specimen sequenced in a study of blood T cell repertoires in COVID-19. This table comes from immunoSEQ multiplex PCR, and its TCRdb copy is limited to in-frame clones, with some not included. Among approximately 150,000 clones listed, about four fifths were seen once. The sample consisted of PBMCs or T cells enriched from blood (not recorded which). These receptors all come from a man in his 60s who had recovered from COVID-19.

The chain combines TRBV5-4 with TRBJ1-3; the D gene is possibly TRBD1 (6 bases). The CDR3 contains 16 residues. V was shortened by 4 bases and J by 0 bases, with 14 bases between the two germline ends. CDR1 and CDR2 from the germline V gene are SGHNT and YYREEE (reference sequence). CDR3 amino acids: CASSNTPRGSGNTIYF. As DNA, the CDR3 is TGTGCCAGCAGCAACACCCCCAGGGGCTCTGGAAACACCATATATTTT.

The rearrangement uses TRBV7-3 and TRBJ2-1, with D maybe TRBD1 (5 bases). This CDR3 region has 16 residues. CDR1 is SGHTA, CDR2 FQGTGA, per germline. Trimming shortened V by 4 bases and J by 0 bases, and 13 bases separated the two germline ends. CDR3 residues: CASSSDRFSSYNEQFF. CDR3 DNA sequence: TGTGCCAGCAGCTCCGACAGATTCTCCTCCTACAATGAGCAGTTCTTC.

V usage is TRBV4-1 and J usage is TRBJ1-5; a possible D gene is TRBD1 (6 bases). Germline CDR1 reads MGHRA; CDR2 reads YSYEKL. CDR3 length equals 16 residues. Trimming pared 5 bases from V and 6 bases from J, leaving 20 bases between. CDR3 bases: TGCGCCAGCAGCGACATGACAGGTCTAGTACGTCAGCCCCAGCATTTT. Its translation: CASSDMTGLVRQPQHF.

This chain joins TRBV7-6 and TRBJ1-2; possibly TRBD1 for D (6 bases). The ends were cut back, 2 bases at V and 2 bases at J, with 12 bases in the middle. Per the germline V gene, CDR1 is SGHVS and CDR2 is FNYEAQ. This CDR3 contains 15 residues. As DNA, the CDR3 is TGTGCCAGCAGCTTAACAGGGTTGGGGAACTATGGCTACACCTTC. Amino acids: CASSLTGLGNYGYTF.

The CDR3 DNA follows: TGTGCCAGTAGTACCTCCAGGGGGGCCTACGAGCAGTACTTC. Translating gives CASSTSRGAYEQYF. V is TRBV19 and J is TRBJ2-7; D might be TRBD1 (7 bases). This CDR3 region has 14 residues. Germline CDR1 LNHDA, CDR2 SQIVND (reference sequence). Trimming took off 4 bases at V and 2 bases at J, with 12 bases between the two ends.

The rearrangement uses TRBV6-5 and TRBJ2-1; perhaps TRBD2 as D (6 bases). V was pared by 6 bases and J by 9 bases, with 21 bases between. Per germline, CDR1 MNHEY and CDR2 SVGAGI. The CDR3 is 15 residues long. CDR3 residues: CASSLPGGPAGEQFF. For the CDR3, the DNA is TGTGCCAGCAGCCTCCCCGGGGGTCCCGCGGGTGAGCAGTTCTTC.

This clone turned up a few times. Other DNA sequences in this sample translate to the same CDR3. The chain couples TRBV28 to TRBJ2-7; 13 bases fit TRBD2. CDR1 and CDR2 from the germline V gene are MDHEN and SYDVKM. This CDR3 comprises 14 residues. J was trimmed by 4 bases and V by 5 bases; bases with no gene match: 2. This CDR3 is CASSRTSGSYEQYF. In DNA form, the CDR3 reads TGTGCCAGCAGTCGGACTAGCGGGAGTTACGAGCAGTACTTC.

The chain combines TRBV7-8 with TRBJ2-1, with 12 positions matching TRBD2. Germline values: CDR1 SGHVS, CDR2 FQNEAQ. The CDR3 extends over 18 amino acids. With V trimmed by 2 bases and J by 8 bases, 13 bases remained unmatched. The CDR3 protein is CASSLRLAGDYGKDEQFF. The CDR3 DNA follows: TGTGCCAGCAGCTTACGACTAGCGGGAGATTACGGCAAAGATGAGCAGTTCTTC.

V gene TRBV15 combines with J gene TRBJ1-1; D call uncertain. Germline loops: CDR1 LNHNV, CDR2 YYDKDF (reference sequence). The CDR3 has 13 residues. Trimming took off 9 bases at V and 1 base at J, with 12 bases between the two ends. As DNA, the CDR3 is TGTGCCACAGGACTCAACCGGAACACTGAAGCTTTCTTT. It is translated as CATGLNRNTEAFF.